The 30 T cell receptor beta chains presented below share a single source sample, sequenced in a study of T cells in Graves' hyperthyroidism and ophthalmopathy. The source material, RNA transcripts, was used to amplify TCR beta CDR3 regions. The TCR CDR3 first-round RT-PCR relied on the HTBI primer set. TCRdb recomputed calls from the multiplex PCR reads with MiXCR, one row per CDR3 protein. The sample gives approximately 210,000 distinct CDR3 sequences, 15% to 20% of which show up once; approximately 50% is in the top ten. Material: blood. The origin of the receptors is a man aged 50 or older with Graves' hyperthyroidism.

This clonotype was seen a handful of times. Relative to the germline gene, one junction end is altered; a read error may explain this. The rearrangement uses TRBV30 and TRBJ1-5; D remains ambiguous. CDR1 is GTSNPN and CDR2 is SVGIG in the germline V gene (reference sequence). This CDR3 is 13 amino acids long. The CDR3 DNA sequence: TGTGCCCGGAGTGTAGGAGGGAATCAGCCCCAGCATTTT. Protein: CARSVGGNQPQHF.

The J gene is TRBJ1-2, the V gene TRBV15; no definite D call. Germline CDR1 LNHNV, CDR2 YYDKDF (reference sequence). V was shortened by 2 bases and J by 5 bases, with 9 bases between the two germline ends. The CDR3 length is 13 residues. CDR3 nucleotides: TGTGCCACCAGCAGATCCACGGGGTATGGCTACACCTTC. Residues: CATSRSTGYGYTF.

This clonotype has at least ten counts. The chain links TRBV7-2 to TRBJ2-7; TRBD2 might be the D (6 bases). CDR3 size: 15 residues. The germline CDR1 and CDR2 sequences are SGHTA and FQGNSA. The V end lost 1 base, the J end lost 5 bases, and 15 bases lay between the germline ends. Written as DNA, the CDR3 is TGTGCCAGCAGCTTAGAGGTCGGGAGTTGGAACGAGCAGTACTTC. This encodes CASSLEVGSWNEQYF.

The chain is built from TRBV28 and TRBJ1-1; D perhaps matches TRBD1 (6 bases). The germline V gene has CDR1 MDHEN and CDR2 SYDVKM. The CDR3 extends over 17 amino acids. Trimming pared 6 bases from V and 0 bases from J, leaving 20 bases between. The DNA of the CDR3 is TGTGCCAGCAGGGAACAGGGACCTCCCGGGTTGAACACTGAAGCTTTCTTT. Protein: CASREQGPPGLNTEAFF.

The table lists this clonotype with many counts. This rearrangement joins TRBV12-3 or TRBV12-4 to TRBJ2-3; D is possibly TRBD2 (5 bases). V lost 9 bases to trimming and J lost 0 bases, with 10 bases between them. The CDR3 totals 13 residues. The chain's CDR3 is CASRTYSTDTQYF. The CDR3 DNA is TGTGCCAGTCGGACTTATAGCACAGATACGCAGTATTTT.

The sample holds many counts of this clonotype. The rearrangement joins TRBV30 to TRBJ1-2; D uncertain. This CDR3 has 14 residues. V lost 3 bases and J 7 bases, leaving 18 bases between the germline ends. Germline CDR1 reads GTSNPN; CDR2 reads SVGIG (reference sequence). CDR3 residues: CAWSRTASGSGYTF. CDR3 in DNA: TGTGCCTGGAGCCGGACGGCGTCGGGGTCTGGCTACACCTTC. The whole variable domain, remainder taken from reference TRBV30 and TRBJ1-2, is SQTIHQWPATLVQPVGSPLSLECTVEGTSNPNLYWYRQAAGRGLQLLFYSVGIGQISSEVPQNLSASRPQDRQFILSSKKLLLSDSGFYLCAWSRTASGSGYTFGSGTRLTVV.

Ten or more counts support this clonotype. The chain combines TRBV5-1 with TRBJ1-2; D is undetermined. Germline CDR1 is SGHRS and CDR2 is YFSETQ. V was shortened by 1 base and J by 8 bases, with 15 bases between the two germline ends. This CDR3 is built from 14 residues. The CDR3 loop reads CASSLKGGVRGYTF. CDR3 nucleotide sequence: TGCGCCAGCAGCTTGAAGGGCGGGGTACGAGGCTACACCTTC.

This clonotype has ten or more counts. The chain joins TRBV11-3 to TRBJ1-4; D unclear. Germline CDR1 SGHNT, CDR2 YENEEA. Trimming removed 4 bases at V and 8 bases at J, with 11 bases between. This CDR3 has 13 residues. CDR3 sequence reads: CASSWDFGEKLFF. CDR3 nucleotide sequence: TGTGCCAGCAGCTGGGATTTCGGGGAAAAACTGTTTTTT.

This clonotype has just a few counts. This CDR3 reads CASKVGQGNNEQFF. CDR3 DNA sequence: TGTGCCAGCAAAGTGGGACAGGGCAACAATGAGCAGTTCTTC. This rearrangement joins TRBV11-1 to TRBJ2-1; TRBD1 aligns across 9 bases. The CDR3 totals 14 residues. The germline gives CDR1 SGHAT, CDR2 FQDESV (reference sequence). Trimming took 7 bases from V and 5 from J; bases not matched to a gene: 6.

This clonotype was observed at least ten times. The rearrangement links TRBV20-1 to TRBJ2-3, with 9 bases lining up with TRBD2. Germline values: CDR1 DFQATT, CDR2 SNEGSKA (reference sequence). The trim removed 3 bases at V and 6 bases at J, leaving 4 bases unmatched. This CDR3 has 13 amino acids. The CDR3 coding sequence is TGCAGTGCTAGTGTAGCGGGGGTGGATACGCAGTATTTT. Translating gives CSASVAGVDTQYF.

This clonotype was counted many times. CDR3 in amino acids: CASSLDRVQETQYF. CDR3 in DNA: TGTGCCAGCAGCTTGGACAGGGTCCAAGAGACCCAGTACTTC. The chain couples TRBV5-8 to TRBJ2-5; tentative D call: TRBD1 (6 bases). Per the germline V gene, CDR1 is SGHTS and CDR2 is YDEGEE. CDR3 size: 14 residues. The germline V and J ends were trimmed by 0 bases and 1 base, with 7 bases remaining between them.

A few counts support this clonotype. The J gene is TRBJ2-3, the V gene TRBV9; possibly TRBD1 or TRBD2 for D (5 bases each). Trimming took off 0 bases at V and 2 bases at J, with 13 bases between the two ends. Germline V CDR1 and CDR2: SGDLS, YYNGEE. This CDR3 has 16 residues. The CDR3: CASSVGAGTFTDTQYF. CDR3 DNA sequence: TGTGCCAGCAGCGTAGGTGCCGGGACCTTCACAGATACGCAGTATTTT.

This clonotype was observed at least ten times. CDR3 nucleotide sequence: TGTGCCAGCAGGCGACAGGGGGCGCGTGAAGCTTTCTTT. Its translation is CASRRQGAREAFF. J is TRBJ1-1 and V is TRBV28, with 10 bases matching TRBD1. V shed 6 bases and J 7 bases; nucleotides not matched to a gene: 5. Germline assignment: CDR1 MDHEN and CDR2 SYDVKM. This CDR3 has 13 amino acids.

This clonotype was observed many times. This chain connects TRBV18 to TRBJ2-5, with D tentatively TRBD1 (6 bases). CDR1 is KGHSH and CDR2 is LQKENI in the germline V gene. V lost 1 base and J 4 bases, leaving 16 bases between the germline ends. The CDR3 contains 16 residues. In nucleotides, the CDR3 is TGTGCCAGCTCACCACTTCCAGGGGCTATTCGAGAGACCCAGTACTTC. Amino acid sequence: CASSPLPGAIRETQYF.

This chain uses TRBV5-5 with TRBJ2-7, with a weak D call TRBD1 (6 bases). The CDR3 is 14 amino acids. The germline V gene has CDR1 SGHKS and CDR2 YYEKEE (reference sequence). Trimming took off 5 bases at V and 4 bases at J, with 16 bases between the two ends. The CDR3 DNA reads TGTGCCAGCAGTCAACCGGGACACTTATACGAGCAGTACTTC. This encodes CASSQPGHLYEQYF. Variable domain in full (rest from reference TRBV5-5 and TRBJ2-7): DAGVTQSPTHLIKTRGQQVTLRCSPISGHKSVSWYQQVLGQGPQFIFQYYEKEERGRGNFPDRFSARQFPNYSSELNVNALLLGDSALYLCASSQPGHLYEQYFGPGTRLTVT.

Ten or more counts support this clonotype. The chain carries TRBV20-1 and TRBJ2-1; 12 bases line up with TRBD2. Germline CDR1 reads DFQATT; CDR2 reads SNEGSKA (reference sequence). J was trimmed by 4 bases and V by 1 base; bases with no gene match: 2. The CDR3 spans 15 residues. The CDR3 DNA reads TGCAGTGCTAGAGGGACTAGCGGGAAGTACAATGAGCAGTTCTTC. The encoded protein is CSARGTSGKYNEQFF.

This clonotype was seen many times. The rearrangement uses TRBV7-2 and TRBJ2-7; 9 bases map to TRBD1. The trim removed 4 bases at V and 4 bases at J, leaving 5 bases unmatched. The CDR3 totals 14 residues. The germline gives CDR1 SGHTA, CDR2 FQGNSA. CDR3 protein: CASSWGGTGYEQYF. The CDR3 DNA reads as TGTGCCAGCAGCTGGGGAGGGACAGGGTACGAGCAGTACTTC.

This clonotype was seen a few times. The chain uses TRBV9 and TRBJ2-7; TRBD1 agrees at 9 bases. Germline V gene lookup returns CDR1 SGDLS and CDR2 YYNGEE. The CDR3 length is 14 residues. V shed 3 bases and J 3 bases; nucleotides not matched to a gene: 4. The CDR3 DNA reads TGTGCCAGCAGCGCCGGGACAGGGTTCTACGAGCAGTACTTC. This codes for CASSAGTGFYEQYF. The full variable domain, rest sourced from reference TRBV9 and TRBJ2-7, is DSGVTQTPKHLITATGQRVTLRCSPRSGDLSVYWYQQSLDQGLQFLIQYYNGEERAKGNILERFSAQQFPDLHSELNLSSLELGDSALYFCASSAGTGFYEQYFGPGTRLTVT.

On this clonotype itself: A much larger clone lies a single base off, so this may be a read error. The chain joins TRBV2 to TRBJ1-5; TRBD1 matches at 8 bases. The CDR3 is 15 amino acids. CDR1 SNHLY and CDR2 FYNNEI come from the germline V gene. CDR3 coding DNA: TGTGCCGGCAGTGAAGCAGGGGGCATAGGTCAGCCCCAGCATTTT. Residues: CAGSEAGGIGQPQHF. The full variable domain, rest sourced from reference TRBV2 and TRBJ1-5, is EPEVTQTPSHQVTQMGQEVILRCVPISNHLYFYWYRQILGQKVEFLVSFYNNEISEKSEIFDDQFSVERPDGSNFTLKIRSTKLEDSAMYFCAGSEAGGIGQPQHFGDGTRLSIL.

This clonotype was found many times. The V and J genes are TRBV2 and TRBJ2-3; TRBD1 matches at 9 bases. The CDR3 length is 16 residues. V gave up 5 bases and J gave up 0 bases; unmatched junction bases: 6. Germline lookup yields CDR1 SNHLY and CDR2 FYNNEI. The CDR3 spells CASSPGQGLSTDTQYF. CDR3 nucleotide sequence: TGTGCCAGCAGTCCGGGACAGGGCCTGAGCACAGATACGCAGTATTTT.

The chain couples TRBV7-6 to TRBJ2-1; 8 bases align to TRBD2. Unmatched junction bases numbered 3, after V lost 1 base and J lost 7 bases. The length of the CDR3 is 14 residues. Per the germline V gene, CDR1 is SGHVS and CDR2 is FNYEAQ. The CDR3 is CASSLGASGNEQFF. The CDR3 region has the DNA TGTGCCAGCAGCTTAGGGGCTAGCGGGAATGAGCAGTTCTTC.

This clonotype occurred many times. This chain joins TRBV6-1 and TRBJ2-2; D tentatively fits TRBD1 or TRBD2 (6 bases each). The germline V and J ends were trimmed by 6 bases and 5 bases, with 16 bases remaining between them. Germline V gene sequence: CDR1 MNHNS, CDR2 SASEGT. The CDR3 length is 15 residues. The CDR3, as DNA: TGTGCCAGCAGCCCCGGTGGAGGGGGGACCGGGGAGCTGTTTTTT. This sequence encodes CASSPGGGGTGELFF.

This rearrangement joins TRBV6-1 to TRBJ2-1, with TRBD1 matching 8 bases. The J call may be wrong; the DNA end is better matched by TRBJ2-7. In germline, CDR1 is MNHNS, CDR2 SASEGT. This CDR3 contains 14 residues. The CDR3 region is CASNRQGNYNEQYF. CDR3 nucleotide sequence: TGTGCCAGCAATCGACAGGGGAACTACAATGAGCAGTACTTC.

This clonotype was observed a handful of times. V is TRBV25-1 and J is TRBJ2-1; 9 bases match TRBD2. Germline V gene sequence: CDR1 MGHDK, CDR2 SYGVNS. The CDR3 spans 14 residues. V lost 4 bases to trimming and J lost 10 bases; unmatched junction nucleotides: 8. The CDR3 sequence is CASSVVAGEGEQFF. For the CDR3, the DNA is TGTGCCAGCAGTGTGGTAGCGGGAGAGGGAGAGCAGTTCTTC.

This clonotype was observed a handful of times. This chain joins TRBV29-1 and TRBJ2-7, with D perhaps assigned TRBD1 or TRBD2 (5 bases each). The germline V gene has CDR1 SQVTM and CDR2 ANQGSEA. V lost 8 bases to trimming and J lost 1 base, with 15 bases between them. The CDR3 is 13 residues long. The CDR3 bases are TGCAGCATCCGGGACGCCGAATCCTACGAGCAGTACTTC. This encodes CSIRDAESYEQYF.

This clonotype was detected ten times or more. V and J are TRBV11-2 and TRBJ2-3; 8 bases map to TRBD2. V trimming: 6 bases; J trimming: 5 bases; junction bases outside the gene matches: 7. The CDR3 sequence is 14 residues long. Germline V lookup: CDR1 SGHAT, CDR2 FQNNGV. The CDR3 DNA is TGTGCCAGCAGTCCCGGGACTAGGAAAGATACGCAGTATTTT. It yields the protein CASSPGTRKDTQYF. The full variable domain, its missing parts supplied by reference TRBV11-2 and TRBJ2-3, is EAGVAQSPRYKIIEKRQSVAFWCNPISGHATLYWYQQILGQGPKLLIQFQNNGVVDDSQLPKDRFSAERLKGVDSTLKIQPAKLEDSAVYLCASSPGTRKDTQYFGPGTRLTVL.

This chain joins TRBV7-9 and TRBJ1-1, with D maybe TRBD1 (6 bases). This CDR3 has 13 amino acids. Germline values: CDR1 SEHNR, CDR2 FQNEAQ (reference sequence). Trimming shortened V by 7 bases and J by 3 bases, and 12 bases separated the two germline ends. CDR3 in DNA: TGTGCCAGCAACTACAGGGCCGACACTGAAGCTTTCTTT. Its protein is CASNYRADTEAFF.

This clonotype has a count of ten or more. This rearrangement joins TRBV3-1 to TRBJ2-5; D is ambiguous. The CDR3 has 16 residues. Between the trimmed V and J ends, which lost 3 bases and 5 bases, there was a span of 19 bases. Germline values: CDR1 LGHDT, CDR2 YNNKEL (reference sequence). CDR3 coding DNA: TGTGCCAGCAGCCAGAGGAAGTCCGCGGCTGGGGAGACCCAGTACTTC. Its protein is CASSQRKSAAGETQYF.

The CDR3 here is CASSPWTNADTQYF. Written as DNA, the CDR3 is TGTGCCAGCAGCCCTTGGACTAACGCAGATACGCAGTATTTT. This chain connects TRBV7-2 to TRBJ2-3; tentatively, D is TRBD2 (6 bases). The CDR3 extends over 14 amino acids. The germline V and J ends were trimmed by 5 bases and 4 bases, with 13 bases remaining between them. Germline CDR1 and CDR2: SGHTA and FQGNSA.

The genes are TRBV2 and TRBJ2-5; tentatively, D is TRBD1 (7 bases). Trimming removed 1 base from V and 5 bases from J, with 11 bases in between. Germline V gene data show CDR1 as SNHLY and CDR2 as FYNNEI. The CDR3 has 14 residues. DNA for the CDR3: TGTGCCAGCAGTGAAGTAGCAGGGGGGGAGACCCAGTACTTC. This gives the protein CASSEVAGGETQYF.